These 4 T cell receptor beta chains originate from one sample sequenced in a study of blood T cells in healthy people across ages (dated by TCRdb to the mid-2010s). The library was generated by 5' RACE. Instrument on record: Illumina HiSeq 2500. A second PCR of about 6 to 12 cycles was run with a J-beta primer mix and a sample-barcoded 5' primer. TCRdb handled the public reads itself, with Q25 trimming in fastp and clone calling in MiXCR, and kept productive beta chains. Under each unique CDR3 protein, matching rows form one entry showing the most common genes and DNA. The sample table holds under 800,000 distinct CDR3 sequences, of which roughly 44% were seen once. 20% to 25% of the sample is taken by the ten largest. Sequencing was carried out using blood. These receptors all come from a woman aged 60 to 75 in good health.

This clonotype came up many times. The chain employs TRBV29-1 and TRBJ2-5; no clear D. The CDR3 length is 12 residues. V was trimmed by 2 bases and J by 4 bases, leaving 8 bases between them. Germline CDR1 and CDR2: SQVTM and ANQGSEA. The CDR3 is CSVEFRTETQYF. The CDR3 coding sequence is TGCAGCGTTGAATTCCGGACAGAGACCCAGTACTTC.

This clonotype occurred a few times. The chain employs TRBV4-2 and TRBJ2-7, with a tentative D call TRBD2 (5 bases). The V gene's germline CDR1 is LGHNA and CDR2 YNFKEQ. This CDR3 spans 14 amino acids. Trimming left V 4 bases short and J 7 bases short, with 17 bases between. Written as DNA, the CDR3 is TGTGCCAGCAGCCCCCCGACTACTGTCAATGAGCAGTACTTC. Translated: CASSPPTTVNEQYF.

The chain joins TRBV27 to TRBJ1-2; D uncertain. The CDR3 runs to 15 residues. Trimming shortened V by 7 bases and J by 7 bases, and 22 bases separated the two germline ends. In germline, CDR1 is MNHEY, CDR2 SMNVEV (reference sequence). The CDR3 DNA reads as TGTGCCAGCACAAGCGTCCCGCGGGGTTCTAGTGGCTACACCTTC. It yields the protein CASTSVPRGSSGYTF.

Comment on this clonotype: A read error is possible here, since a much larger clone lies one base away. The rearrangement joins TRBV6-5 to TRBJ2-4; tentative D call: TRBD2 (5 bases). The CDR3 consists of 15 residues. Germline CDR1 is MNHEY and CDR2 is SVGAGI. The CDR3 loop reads CASTDRVLAKTIQYF. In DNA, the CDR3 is TGTGCCAGCACCGACCGGGTTCTAGCCAAAACCATTCAGTACTTC.